One and the same sample provided the 10 T cell receptor beta chains below, sequenced in a study of HIV-infected patients and healthy controls (dated by TCRdb to the mid-2010s). The library relied on 5' RACE. Sequenced on an Illumina MiSeq. TCRdb ran its own pipeline on the public reads, namely fastp trimming at Q25 and MiXCR clone calling, and kept in-frame beta chains. Under each unique CDR3 protein, matching rows form one entry showing the most common genes and DNA. Present in this sample are roughly 68,000 distinct CDR3 sequences, 15% to 20% of which were seen just once. About 1.5% of the sample goes to the ten largest clones. Sequenced sample: CD4+ T cells from blood. The receptor source for this set is a human donor in good health.

The genes are TRBV6-5 and TRBJ2-1; 8 nucleotides match TRBD1. From germline, CDR1 is MNHEY and CDR2 SVGAGI. V shed 5 bases and J 3 bases; nucleotides not matched to a gene: 6. The CDR3 extends over 15 amino acids. This CDR3 is CASSTDRGLYNEQFF. Written as DNA, the CDR3 is TGTGCCAGCAGTACTGACAGGGGCCTCTACAATGAGCAGTTCTTC.

The J gene is TRBJ2-4, the V gene TRBV6-1, with 10 bases matching TRBD1. Germline-derived CDR1 and CDR2 are MNHNS and SASEGT. The trim removed 4 bases at V and 1 base at J, leaving 4 bases unmatched. The CDR3 contains 16 residues. CDR3 amino acids: CASSVPGQGAKNIQYF. CDR3 in DNA: TGTGCCAGCAGTGTTCCGGGACAGGGGGCCAAAAACATTCAGTACTTC.

The gene calls are TRBV5-8 and TRBJ1-1; D perhaps matches TRBD1 (5 bases). The CDR3 sequence is 15 residues long. V lost 4 bases and J 0 bases, leaving 13 bases between the germline ends. Germline lookup yields CDR1 SGHTS and CDR2 YDEGEE. CDR3 in amino acids: CASSTRQIMNTEAFF. The CDR3 DNA follows: TGTGCCAGCAGCACTAGACAGATTATGAACACTGAAGCTTTCTTT.

This clonotype was seen at least ten times. The V and J genes are TRBV10-3 and TRBJ1-6; D unresolved. Trimming removed 6 bases at V and 7 bases at J, with 7 bases between. In germline, CDR1 is ENHRY, CDR2 SYGVKD. The CDR3 loop spans 12 amino acids. CDR3 DNA: TGTGCCATCAGGACTTTCAATTCACCCCTCCACTTT. It codes for CAIRTFNSPLHF.

This clonotype was counted between two and nine times. This chain connects TRBV5-8 to TRBJ2-7, with D perhaps matching TRBD1 (6 bases). The CDR3 consists of 14 residues. Germline lookup yields CDR1 SGHTS and CDR2 YDEGEE. Trimming removed 0 bases from V and 3 bases from J, with 10 bases in between. CDR3 loop: CASSLGGDNYEQYF. The CDR3 region has the DNA TGTGCCAGCAGCTTGGGAGGGGACAACTACGAGCAGTACTTC.

This clonotype was seen a few times. The gene calls are TRBV2 and TRBJ2-1, with D unclear. Trimming took off 6 bases at V and 6 bases at J, with 12 bases between the two ends. CDR1 and CDR2 (germline): SNHLY, FYNNEI. This CDR3 region has 13 residues. The CDR3 sequence: CASRHPPSNEQFF. The DNA of the CDR3 is TGTGCCAGCAGGCACCCGCCGAGCAATGAGCAGTTCTTC.

The rearrangement joins TRBV5-1 to TRBJ1-1; no definite D call. CDR1 and CDR2 from the germline V gene are SGHRS and YFSETQ. This CDR3 is 14 amino acids long. Trimming cost V 2 bases and J 0 bases, with 8 bases left between them. CDR3 coding DNA: TGCGCCAGCAGCTTTGACACTATGAACACTGAAGCTTTCTTT. It codes for CASSFDTMNTEAFF. The variable domain in full, completed from reference TRBV5-1 and TRBJ1-1, reads KAGVTQTPRYLIKTRGQQVTLSCSPISGHRSVSWYQQTPGQGLQFLFEYFSETQRNKGNFPGRFSGRQFSNSRSEMNVSTLELGDSALYLCASSFDTMNTEAFFGQGTRLTVV.

Notes on this clonotype: This may arise from a read error, as a much more abundant clone is one base away. V gene TRBV7-9 combines with J gene TRBJ1-1; 7 nucleotides align to TRBD1. CDR3 length: 17 amino acids. Trimming at V came to 5 bases and at J to 0 bases, leaving 12 bases not matched to a gene. Per germline, CDR1 SEHNR and CDR2 FQNEAQ (reference sequence). The DNA for the CDR3 is TGTGCCAGCAGCCTCCGGACAGGACGGACGATGAACACTGAAGCTTTCTTT. It is translated as CASSLRTGRTMNTEAFF. Filled out from reference TRBV7-9 and TRBJ1-1, the complete variable domain reads DTGVSQNPRHKITKRGQNVTFRCDPISEHNRLYWYRQTLGQGPEFLTYFQNEAQLEKSRLLSDRFSAERPKGSFSTLEIQRTEQGDSAMYLCASSLRTGRTMNTEAFFGQGTRLTVV.

This clonotype was recorded at least ten times. This chain connects TRBV21-1 to TRBJ2-2; the D call TRBD1 from the table was never checked on the DNA. TRBV21-1 is annotated as a pseudogene. This CDR3 region has 17 residues. CDR3 sequence reads: CASSKKGPGGYTGELFF. In nucleotides, the CDR3 is TGTGCCAGCAGCAAAAAGGGGCCAGGGGGCTACACCGGGGAGCTGTTTTTT.

The chain employs TRBV21-1 and TRBJ1-2; TRBD1 is the table's D call and was not checked against the DNA. TRBV21-1 is flagged as a pseudogene. This CDR3 is 16 amino acids long. The CDR3: CASREDRNSSNYGYTF. CDR3 bases: TGTGCCAGCAGGGAGGACAGGAATTCATCTAACTATGGCTACACCTTC.